The 21 T cell receptor beta chains presented below share a single source sample, sequenced in a study of T cell repertoires in cytomegalovirus infection. No antigen has been identified for these receptors. Using its own MiXCR run on the reads, TCRdb lists one record per CDR3 protein. Among about 110,000 distinct CDR3 sequences listed, about 30% were seen once. The sequencing here drew on CD8+ T cells from cultured PBMCs, taken from culture after CMV antigen stimulation. The receptors here all came from a human donor in good health (CMV status not recorded). Some clones in this sample may be carry-over from other donors' samples.

This chain connects TRBV7-2 to TRBJ2-3; D remains unclear. Trimming took off 1 base at V and 4 bases at J, with 9 bases between the two ends. The CDR3 consists of 14 residues. Germline CDR1 and CDR2: SGHTA and FQGNSA. CDR3 protein: CASSLVGSADTQYF. The DNA for the CDR3 is TGTGCCAGCAGCTTAGTCGGTTCGGCAGATACGCAGTATTTT.

At least ten counts were recorded for this clonotype. This chain links TRBV10-3 with TRBJ2-7; D gene ambiguous. V was pared by 6 bases and J by 1 base, with 10 bases between. The CDR3 spans 13 residues. Germline V CDR1 and CDR2: ENHRY, SYGVKD. The CDR3 nucleotides read TGTGCCATCAGCCCTGAATCTTCCTACGAGCAGTACTTC. This gives the protein CAISPESSYEQYF.

Note on this clonotype: Here the CDR3 omits its conserved ending phenylalanine or tryptophan, so a read error is the likely source. The chain has TRBV11-2 and TRBJ2-1, with TRBD2 as a possible D gene (5 bases). The CDR3 totals 11 residues. V dropped 8 bases and J dropped 6 bases, with 8 bases sitting between them. CDR1 is SGHAT and CDR2 is FQNNGV in the germline V gene. The CDR3 spells CASGLGNEQFL. The CDR3 region has the DNA TGTGCCAGCGGACTTGGCAATGAGCAGTTCCTC.

As concerns this clonotype: One end of the junction varies from germline; a read error may be responsible. This chain connects TRBV4-1 to TRBJ2-7; 7 bases agree with TRBD2. Looked up from germline, CDR1 is MGHRA and CDR2 is YSYEKL. This CDR3 comprises 15 residues. CDR3 bases: TGTGCCAGCAGCCAAGATATCCGGGGGGATGGCGAGCAGTACTTC. This gives the protein CASSQDIRGDGEQYF.

The rearrangement joins TRBV12-3 or TRBV12-4 to TRBJ2-7; TRBD1 agrees at 9 bases. Germline trimming cut 3 bases from V and 4 bases from J; bases unmatched to any gene: 7. The CDR3 is 15 amino acids. CDR3 nucleotide sequence: TGTGCCAGCAGTTTTGTCTACAGGGGGCAGTACGAGCAGTACTTC. It is translated as CASSFVYRGQYEQYF.

V usage is TRBV11-2 and J usage is TRBJ2-5; possibly TRBD1 or TRBD2 for D (5 bases each). The CDR3 consists of 19 residues. Germline lookup yields CDR1 SGHAT and CDR2 FQNNGV. Trimming cost V 4 bases and J 1 base, with 25 bases left between them. Here the CDR3 reads CASSSLGNVGTTLQETQYF. Here the CDR3 DNA reads TGTGCCAGCAGCTCACTAGGGAATGTAGGGACCACTCTCCAAGAGACCCAGTACTTC.

Many counts were recorded for this clonotype. The chain combines TRBV28 with TRBJ1-1; D perhaps matches TRBD1 (6 bases). This CDR3 has 13 amino acids. V was cut by 7 bases and J by 3 bases, with 12 bases left in between. Germline lookup yields CDR1 MDHEN and CDR2 SYDVKM. The CDR3 is CASNRELDTEAFF. CDR3 sequence (DNA): TGTGCCAGCAACAGGGAACTTGACACTGAAGCTTTCTTT.

V usage is TRBV19 and J usage is TRBJ2-7; D uncertain. V lost 5 bases and J lost 2, with 10 bases in between. Germline CDR1 reads LNHDA; CDR2 reads SQIVND (reference sequence). The CDR3 is made up of 13 amino acids. Written as DNA, the CDR3 is TGTGCCAGTAGTTTCCGGGTCACCTACGAGCAGTACTTC. It codes for CASSFRVTYEQYF.

This clonotype showed up just a few times. The DNA for the CDR3 is TGTGCCAGCAGTTGGGTATCGCTGAGCACAGATACGCAGTATTTT. This sequence encodes CASSWVSLSTDTQYF. The rearrangement joins TRBV28 to TRBJ2-3; D gene unclear. V lost 4 bases and J lost 0, with 11 bases in between. CDR1 is MDHEN and CDR2 is SYDVKM in the germline V gene. This CDR3 is built from 15 residues.

In this sample, this clonotype turned up a few times. CDR3 in DNA: TGTGCCAGCAGCTCTTGGCAAGACTCTGGAAACACCATATATTTT. Its translation: CASSSWQDSGNTIYF. The V gene is TRBV5-4, the J gene TRBJ1-3; no firm D call. This CDR3 contains 15 residues. CDR1 and CDR2 (germline): SGHNT, YYREEE (reference sequence). The V and J ends lost 3 bases and 0 bases respectively, with 10 bases between them. The variable domain in full, with the rest retrieved from reference TRBV5-4 and TRBJ1-3, is ETGVTQSPTHLIKTRGQQVTLRCSSQSGHNTVSWYQQALGQGPQFIFQYYREEENGRGNFPPRFSGLQFPNYSSELNVNALELDDSALYLCASSSWQDSGNTIYFGEGSWLTVV.

The CDR3: CASSLYPGQNMQQFF. CDR3 sequence (DNA): TGTGCCAGCAGTTTATACCCGGGACAGAATATGCAACAGTTCTTC. The J gene is TRBJ2-1, the V gene TRBV27; 7 positions match TRBD1. The germline V gene encodes CDR1 MNHEY and CDR2 SMNVEV (reference sequence). This CDR3 comprises 15 residues. With 1 base clipped from V and 13 bases from J, the junction kept 13 bases outside the gene matches.

This clonotype was counted between two and nine times. The V gene is TRBV9, the J gene TRBJ1-2, with D possibly matching TRBD1 (5 bases). Germline CDR1 is SGDLS and CDR2 is YYNGEE. This CDR3 spans 11 amino acids. V lost 6 bases and J 9 bases, leaving 12 bases between the germline ends. CDR3 sequence: CASNSGNRYTF. DNA of the CDR3: TGTGCCAGCAACTCAGGGAACCGCTACACCTTC.

The chain is built from TRBV20-1 and TRBJ2-3; 7 bases align to TRBD2. The trim removed 3 bases at V and 4 bases at J, leaving 10 bases unmatched. From germline, CDR1 is DFQATT and CDR2 SNEGSKA (reference sequence). The CDR3 runs to 15 residues. CDR3 DNA sequence: TGCAGTGCTAGTAGAGGCGGGGGACCTTCAGATACGCAGTATTTT. Translation: CSASRGGGPSDTQYF.

This clonotype was found many times. The chain links TRBV7-2 to TRBJ2-1, with 15 positions matching TRBD2. The CDR3 contains 18 residues. The V and J ends lost 4 bases and 2 bases, in that order; junction bases with no gene match: 6. Germline V gene lookup returns CDR1 SGHTA and CDR2 FQGNSA. Here the CDR3 DNA reads TGTGCCAGCAGCTGGGGACTAGCGGGGGGCCGTACCTACAATGAGCAGTTCTTC. Translating gives CASSWGLAGGRTYNEQFF.

This clonotype was picked up a small number of times. The V gene is TRBV7-9, the J gene TRBJ1-4; no clear D gene. The CDR3 is made up of 10 amino acids. Germline V gene data show CDR1 as SEHNR and CDR2 as FQNEAQ (reference sequence). CDR3 coding DNA: TGTGCTTTAGGATGGGAAAAACTGTTTTTT. Residues: CALGWEKLFF.

The genes are TRBV11-2 and TRBJ2-3, with 11 bases identical to TRBD2. CDR1 SGHAT and CDR2 FQNNGV come from the germline V gene. The CDR3 contains 17 residues. V gave up 1 base and J gave up 6 bases; unmatched junction bases: 9. CDR3 protein: CASSLGVLAGAGDTQYF. DNA of the CDR3: TGTGCCAGCAGCTTAGGAGTACTAGCGGGGGCGGGGGATACGCAGTATTTT. The full variable domain, rest sourced from reference TRBV11-2 and TRBJ2-3, is EAGVAQSPRYKIIEKRQSVAFWCNPISGHATLYWYQQILGQGPKLLIQFQNNGVVDDSQLPKDRFSAERLKGVDSTLKIQPAKLEDSAVYLCASSLGVLAGAGDTQYFGPGTRLTVL.

This clonotype was counted only a few times. Mismatch with germline at one junction end may stem from a read error. The rearrangement joins TRBV7-9 to TRBJ2-5; D gene ambiguous. The CDR3 covers 15 residues. Germline lookup yields CDR1 SEHNR and CDR2 FQNEAQ (reference sequence). The CDR3 DNA is TGTGCCAGCAGCGAGAGAATGGGATACGAAGAGCCCCAGTACTTC. Translation gives CASSERMGYEEPQYF.

This clonotype was observed at least ten times. J is TRBJ2-6 and V is TRBV7-8, with a possible D match to TRBD2 (7 bases). This CDR3 contains 15 residues. Germline-derived CDR1 and CDR2 are SGHVS and FQNEAQ. The CDR3 region is CAARGALAGANVLTF. In DNA, the CDR3 is TGTGCTGCCCGGGGGGCGTTGGCTGGGGCCAACGTCCTGACTTTC.

The V call is TRBV10-3, the J call TRBJ2-7; 15 positions agree with TRBD2. The V and J ends lost 8 bases and 2 bases, in that order; junction bases with no gene match: 7. This CDR3 is 16 amino acids long. Germline loops: CDR1 ENHRY, CDR2 SYGVKD. The CDR3 coding sequence is TGTGCCATCGCCGGGACTAGCGGGGGGATTACCTACGAGCAGTACTTC. Translated: CAIAGTSGGITYEQYF.

The V call is TRBV12-3 or TRBV12-4, the J call TRBJ2-3, with D possibly being TRBD1 or TRBD2 (5 bases each). The CDR3 runs 15 residues. Trimming cost V 3 bases and J 2 bases, with 12 bases left between them. The CDR3 loop is CASSFWDGYTDTQYF. DNA for the CDR3: TGTGCCAGCAGTTTTTGGGACGGCTACACAGATACGCAGTATTTT.

The J gene is TRBJ2-5, the V gene TRBV27; D is unresolved. V lost 4 bases and J 5 bases, leaving 14 bases between the germline ends. The CDR3 runs to 14 residues. Germline V CDR1 and CDR2: MNHEY, SMNVEV (reference sequence). CDR3 nucleotides: TGTGCCAGCAGTTACGAGCCCGCTGGGGAGACCCAGTACTTC. Encoded protein: CASSYEPAGETQYF.